The sequence of this T cell receptor (beta chain) was determined in a study of metastatic and nonmetastatic thyroid tumors. At the level of the study: Across peripheral blood and tumor or nodule tissue samples taken from malignant and benign thyroid patients, the repertoires were compared with one another. Study outcomes and limitations: Reported TCR beta diversity, measured in blood and tumor, was significantly higher for malignant thyroid tumors than for benign nodules.

Per the authors' pipeline: A classifier for distant metastasis in papillary thyroid cancer was constructed using CDR3 differences observed across clinicopathological groups. TCRdb reassembled clones from the PCR reads with MiXCR. V and J calls and clone size were set by TCRdb, not the authors. The repertoire holds about 16,000 clones, 25% to 30% seen once, with 10% to 15% in the top ten. Thyroid surgery had not been preceded by any treatment in any patient. This clone has more than one count but fewer than ten. Antigen unknown. The CDR3 extends over 12 amino acids. Trimming pared 2 bases from V and 4 bases from J, leaving 3 bases between.

This sequence joins TRBV12-3 or TRBV12-4 and TRBJ2-4, with D unresolved. The sample taken for sequencing was tumor tissue. The TCR comes from a male donor with papillary thyroid cancer or a benign thyroid nodule (not recorded which). Some clones in this sample may be carry-over from other donors' samples. Written as DNA, the CDR3 is TGTGCCAGCAGTTTAATTAAAAACATTCAGTACTTC. This codes for CASSLIKNIQYF.